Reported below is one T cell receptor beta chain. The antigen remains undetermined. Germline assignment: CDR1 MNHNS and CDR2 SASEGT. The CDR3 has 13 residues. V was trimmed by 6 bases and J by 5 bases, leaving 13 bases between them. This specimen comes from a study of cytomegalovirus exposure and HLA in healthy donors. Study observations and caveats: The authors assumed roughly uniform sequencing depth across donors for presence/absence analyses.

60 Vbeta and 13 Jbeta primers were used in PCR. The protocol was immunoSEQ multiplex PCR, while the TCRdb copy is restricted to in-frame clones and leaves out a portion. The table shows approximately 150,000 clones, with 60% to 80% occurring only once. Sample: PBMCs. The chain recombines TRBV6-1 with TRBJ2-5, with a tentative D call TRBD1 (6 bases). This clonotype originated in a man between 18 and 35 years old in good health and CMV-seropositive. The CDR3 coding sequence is TGTGCCAGCAGGAAGGGGGATCAGGAGACCCAGTACTTC. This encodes CASRKGDQETQYF.